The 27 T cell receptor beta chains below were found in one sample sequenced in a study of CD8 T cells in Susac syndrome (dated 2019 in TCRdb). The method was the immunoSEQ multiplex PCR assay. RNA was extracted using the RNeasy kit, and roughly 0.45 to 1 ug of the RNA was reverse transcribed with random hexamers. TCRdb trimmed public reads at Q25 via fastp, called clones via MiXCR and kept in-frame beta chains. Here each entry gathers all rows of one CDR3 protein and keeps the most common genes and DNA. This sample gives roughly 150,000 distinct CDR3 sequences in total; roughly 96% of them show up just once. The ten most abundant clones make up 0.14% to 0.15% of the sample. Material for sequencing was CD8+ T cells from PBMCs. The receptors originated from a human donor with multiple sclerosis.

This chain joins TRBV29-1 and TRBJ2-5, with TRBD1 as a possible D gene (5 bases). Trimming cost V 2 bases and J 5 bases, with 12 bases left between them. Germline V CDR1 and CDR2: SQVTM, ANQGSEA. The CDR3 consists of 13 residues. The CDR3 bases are TGCAGCGTTGAACAAGGGGCCGCGGAGACCCAGTACTTC. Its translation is CSVEQGAAETQYF.

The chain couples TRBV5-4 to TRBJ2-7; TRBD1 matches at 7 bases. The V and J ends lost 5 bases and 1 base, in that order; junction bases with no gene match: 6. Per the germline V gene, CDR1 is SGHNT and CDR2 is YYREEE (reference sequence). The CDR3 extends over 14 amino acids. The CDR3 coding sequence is TGTGCCAGCAGTTCCGGGGACAGTTCCTACGAGCAGTACTTC. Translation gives CASSSGDSSYEQYF.

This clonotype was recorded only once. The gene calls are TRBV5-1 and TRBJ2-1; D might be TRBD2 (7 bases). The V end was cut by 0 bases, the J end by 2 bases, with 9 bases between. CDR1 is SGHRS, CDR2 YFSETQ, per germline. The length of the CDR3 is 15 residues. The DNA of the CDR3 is TGCGCCAGCAGCTTGGAGGGGGGGACCTACAATGAGCAGTTCTTC. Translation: CASSLEGGTYNEQFF. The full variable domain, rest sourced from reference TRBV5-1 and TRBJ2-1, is KAGVTQTPRYLIKTRGQQVTLSCSPISGHRSVSWYQQTPGQGLQFLFEYFSETQRNKGNFPGRFSGRQFSNSRSEMNVSTLELGDSALYLCASSLEGGTYNEQFFGPGTRLTVL.

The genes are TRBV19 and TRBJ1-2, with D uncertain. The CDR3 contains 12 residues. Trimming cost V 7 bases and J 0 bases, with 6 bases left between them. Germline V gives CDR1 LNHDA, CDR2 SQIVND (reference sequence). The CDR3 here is CASMGTNYGYTF. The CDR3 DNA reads TGTGCCAGTATGGGTACTAACTATGGCTACACCTTC.

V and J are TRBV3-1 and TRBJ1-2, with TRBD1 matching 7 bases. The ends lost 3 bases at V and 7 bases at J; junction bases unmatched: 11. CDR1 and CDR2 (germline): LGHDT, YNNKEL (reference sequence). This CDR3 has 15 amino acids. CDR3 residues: CASSHPRDREAGYTF. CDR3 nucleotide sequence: TGTGCCAGCAGCCATCCGAGAGACAGGGAAGCTGGCTACACCTTC.

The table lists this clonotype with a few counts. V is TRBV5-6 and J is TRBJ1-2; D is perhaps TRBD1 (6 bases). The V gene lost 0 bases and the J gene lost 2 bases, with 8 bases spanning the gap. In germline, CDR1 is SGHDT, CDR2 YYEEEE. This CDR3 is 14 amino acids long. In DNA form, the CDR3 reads TGTGCCAGCAGCTTGGTGGGGGCGAACTATGGCTACACCTTC. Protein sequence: CASSLVGANYGYTF. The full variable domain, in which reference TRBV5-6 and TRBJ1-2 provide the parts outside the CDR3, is DAGVTQSPTHLIKTRGQQVTLRCSPKSGHDTVSWYQQALGQGPQFIFQYYEEEERQRGNFPDRFSGHQFPNYSSELNVNALLLGDSALYLCASSLVGANYGYTFGSGTRLTVV.

The CDR3 DNA follows: TGCAGCGTGGTATGGGGCACTGGGGCCAACGTCCTGACTTTC. This codes for CSVVWGTGANVLTF. V gene TRBV29-1 combines with J gene TRBJ2-6; tentative D call: TRBD1 (5 bases). The CDR3 contains 14 residues. V lost 6 bases and J lost 2, with 11 bases in between. Germline assignment: CDR1 SQVTM and CDR2 ANQGSEA. Filled out from reference TRBV29-1 and TRBJ2-6, the complete variable domain reads SAVISQKPSRDICQRGTSLTIQCQVDSQVTMMFWYRQQPGQSLTLIATANQGSEATYESGFVIDKFPISRPNLTFSTLTVSNMSPEDSSIYLCSVVWGTGANVLTFGAGSRLTVL.

The CDR3 region is CASSAQTNTEAFF. Here the CDR3 DNA reads TGTGCCAGCAGTGCCCAGACGAACACTGAAGCTTTCTTT. The V gene is TRBV27, the J gene TRBJ1-1; D gene ambiguous. The CDR3 runs 13 residues. Trimming took off 5 bases at V and 1 base at J, with 8 bases between the two ends. Germline V gene data show CDR1 as MNHEY and CDR2 as SMNVEV (reference sequence).

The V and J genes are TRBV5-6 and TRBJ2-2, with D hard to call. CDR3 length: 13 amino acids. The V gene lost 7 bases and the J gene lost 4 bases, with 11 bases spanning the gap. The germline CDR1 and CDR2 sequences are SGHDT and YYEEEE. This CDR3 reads CASSSVSTGELFF. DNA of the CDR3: TGTGCCAGCTCTAGTGTTTCCACCGGGGAGCTGTTTTTT.

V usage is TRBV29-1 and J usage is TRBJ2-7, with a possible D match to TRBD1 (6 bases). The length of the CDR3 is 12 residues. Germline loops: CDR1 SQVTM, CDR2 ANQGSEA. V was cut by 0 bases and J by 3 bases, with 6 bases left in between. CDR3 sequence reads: CSVEDRGYEQYF. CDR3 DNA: TGCAGCGTTGAAGACAGGGGCTACGAGCAGTACTTC.

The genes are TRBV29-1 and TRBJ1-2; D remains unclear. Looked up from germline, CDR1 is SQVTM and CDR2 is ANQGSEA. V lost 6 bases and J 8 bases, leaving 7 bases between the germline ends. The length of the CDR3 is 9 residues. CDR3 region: CSVDQGYTF. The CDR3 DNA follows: TGCAGCGTGGATCAGGGCTACACCTTC.

In nucleotides, the CDR3 is TGTGCCAGCAGCTCCCCGACTAGCGGGGGTCAGTACCAAGAGACCCAGTACTTC. It codes for CASSSPTSGGQYQETQYF. The chain uses TRBV7-8 and TRBJ2-5, with 12 bases aligning to TRBD2. Trimming cost V 4 bases and J 0 bases; bases outside gene matches: 9. The CDR3 totals 18 residues. Germline values: CDR1 SGHVS, CDR2 FQNEAQ.

The CDR3 DNA sequence: TGTTCATCGGGGGCAGGAACCTACGAGCAGTACTTC. It yields the protein CSSGAGTYEQYF. The chain links TRBV6-5 to TRBJ2-7; D tentatively reads TRBD1 or TRBD2 (6 bases each). Per the germline V gene, CDR1 is MNHEY and CDR2 is SVGAGI. This CDR3 has 12 residues.

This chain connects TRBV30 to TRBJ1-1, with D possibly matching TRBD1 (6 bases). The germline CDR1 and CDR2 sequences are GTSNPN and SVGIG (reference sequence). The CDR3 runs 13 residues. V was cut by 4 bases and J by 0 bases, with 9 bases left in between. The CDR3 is CAWMTGLNTEAFF. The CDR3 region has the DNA TGTGCCTGGATGACAGGCTTGAACACTGAAGCTTTCTTT.

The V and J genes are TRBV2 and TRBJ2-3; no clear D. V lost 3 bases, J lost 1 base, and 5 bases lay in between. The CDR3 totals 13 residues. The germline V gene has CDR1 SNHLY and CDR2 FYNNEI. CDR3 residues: CASSEPGTDTQYF. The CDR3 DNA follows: TGTGCCAGCAGTGAGCCTGGCACAGATACGCAGTATTTT. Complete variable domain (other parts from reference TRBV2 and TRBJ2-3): EPEVTQTPSHQVTQMGQEVILRCVPISNHLYFYWYRQILGQKVEFLVSFYNNEISEKSEIFDDQFSVERPDGSNFTLKIRSTKLEDSAMYFCASSEPGTDTQYFGPGTRLTVL.

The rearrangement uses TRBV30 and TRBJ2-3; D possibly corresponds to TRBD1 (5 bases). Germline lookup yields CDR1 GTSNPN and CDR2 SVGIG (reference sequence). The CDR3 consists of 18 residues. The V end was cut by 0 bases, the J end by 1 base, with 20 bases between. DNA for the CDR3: TGTGCCTGGAGTGTTGATCGTGGAAGGGGCTGGGGCACAGATACGCAGTATTTT. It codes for CAWSVDRGRGWGTDTQYF.

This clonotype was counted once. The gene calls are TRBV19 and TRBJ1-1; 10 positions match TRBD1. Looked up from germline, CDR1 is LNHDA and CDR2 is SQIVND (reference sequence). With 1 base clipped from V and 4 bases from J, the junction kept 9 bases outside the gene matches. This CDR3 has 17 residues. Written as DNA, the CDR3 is TGTGCCAGTAGTATAGTCTCGTGGGGACAGGGGAGCACTGAAGCTTTCTTT. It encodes CASSIVSWGQGSTEAFF.

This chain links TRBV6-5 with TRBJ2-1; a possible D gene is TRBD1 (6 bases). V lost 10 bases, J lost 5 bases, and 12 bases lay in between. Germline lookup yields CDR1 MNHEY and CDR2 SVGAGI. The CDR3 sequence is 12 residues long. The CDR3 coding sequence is TGTGCCACCAAGGGACAACACAATGAGCAGTTCTTC. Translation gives CATKGQHNEQFF.

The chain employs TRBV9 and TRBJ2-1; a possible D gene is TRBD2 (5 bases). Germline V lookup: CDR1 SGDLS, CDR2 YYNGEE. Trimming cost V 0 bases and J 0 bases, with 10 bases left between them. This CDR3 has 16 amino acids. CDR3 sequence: CASSVEGVPSYNEQFF. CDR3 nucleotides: TGTGCCAGCAGCGTAGAGGGAGTGCCCTCCTACAATGAGCAGTTCTTC.

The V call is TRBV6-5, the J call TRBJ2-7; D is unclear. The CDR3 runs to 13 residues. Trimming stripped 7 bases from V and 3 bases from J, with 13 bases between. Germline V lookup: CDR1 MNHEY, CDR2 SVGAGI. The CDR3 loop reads CASMLALGYEQYV. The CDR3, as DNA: TGTGCCAGCATGTTAGCCCTGGGCTACGAGCAGTACGTC.

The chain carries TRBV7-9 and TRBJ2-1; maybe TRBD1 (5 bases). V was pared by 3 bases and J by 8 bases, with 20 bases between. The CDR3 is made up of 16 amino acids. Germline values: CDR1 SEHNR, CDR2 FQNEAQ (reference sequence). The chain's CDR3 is CASSLWGSGATDEQFF. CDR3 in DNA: TGTGCCAGCAGCTTGTGGGGCAGTGGGGCAACCGATGAGCAGTTCTTC.

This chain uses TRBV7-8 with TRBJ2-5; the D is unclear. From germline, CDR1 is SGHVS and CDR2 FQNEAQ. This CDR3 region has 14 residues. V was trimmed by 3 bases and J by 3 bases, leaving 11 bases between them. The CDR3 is CASSFNFREETQYF. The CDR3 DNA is TGTGCCAGCAGCTTTAATTTCCGGGAAGAGACCCAGTACTTC.

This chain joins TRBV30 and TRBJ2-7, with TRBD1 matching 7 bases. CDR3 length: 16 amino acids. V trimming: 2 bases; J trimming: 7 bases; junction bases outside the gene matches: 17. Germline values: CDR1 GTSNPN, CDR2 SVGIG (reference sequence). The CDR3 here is CAWSIGWDSPPGEQYF. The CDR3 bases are TGTGCCTGGAGTATCGGGTGGGACAGCCCACCGGGGGAGCAGTACTTC.

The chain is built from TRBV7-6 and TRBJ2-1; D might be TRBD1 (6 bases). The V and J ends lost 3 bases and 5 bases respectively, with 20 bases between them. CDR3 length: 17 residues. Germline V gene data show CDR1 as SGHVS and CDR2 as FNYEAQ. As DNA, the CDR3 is TGTGCCAGCAGCTTCCCCAAAACCCCCGGGACAAACAATGAGCAGTTCTTC. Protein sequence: CASSFPKTPGTNNEQFF.

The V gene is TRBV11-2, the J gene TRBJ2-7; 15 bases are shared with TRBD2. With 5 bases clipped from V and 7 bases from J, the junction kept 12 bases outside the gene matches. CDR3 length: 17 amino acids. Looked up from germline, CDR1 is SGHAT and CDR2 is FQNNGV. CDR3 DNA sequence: TGTGCCAGCAGCCTCCCGGGACTAGCGGGGGGTGGTGCGGAGCAGTACTTC. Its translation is CASSLPGLAGGGAEQYF. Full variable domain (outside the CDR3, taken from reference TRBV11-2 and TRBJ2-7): EAGVAQSPRYKIIEKRQSVAFWCNPISGHATLYWYQQILGQGPKLLIQFQNNGVVDDSQLPKDRFSAERLKGVDSTLKIQPAKLEDSAVYLCASSLPGLAGGGAEQYFGPGTRLTVT.

The CDR3 sequence: CASSLGQPGGSYNEQFF. The DNA of the CDR3 is TGCGCCAGCAGCTTGGGACAGCCCGGGGGCTCCTACAATGAGCAGTTCTTC. V gene TRBV5-1 combines with J gene TRBJ2-1; tentative D call: TRBD2 (6 bases). Germline CDR1 and CDR2: SGHRS and YFSETQ. The CDR3 has 17 amino acids. Deletions cut 0 bases from V and 0 bases from J, with 13 bases between.

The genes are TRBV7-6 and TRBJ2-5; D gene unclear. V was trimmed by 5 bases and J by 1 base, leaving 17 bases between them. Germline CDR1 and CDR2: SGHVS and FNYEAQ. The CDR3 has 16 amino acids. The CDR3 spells CASSPAVWQIQETQYF. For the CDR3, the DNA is TGTGCCAGCAGCCCAGCCGTGTGGCAAATCCAAGAGACCCAGTACTTC.